The 29 T cell receptor beta chains given below trace back to one sample, sequenced in a study of blood T cell repertoires in COVID-19. Assay: immunoSEQ multiplex PCR; the TCRdb copy retains only in-frame clones and omits some. Of 200,000 to 250,000 clones listed, 90% are singletons. The specimen sequenced was PBMCs or T cells enriched from blood (not recorded which). The receptors were gathered from a man aged 30-40 years who had been exposed to COVID-19.

This clone was recorded only once. The V and J genes are TRBV10-1 and TRBJ2-1, with TRBD1 as a possible D gene (6 bases). CDR1 and CDR2 (germline): WNHNN, SYGVQD (reference sequence). The CDR3 sequence is 12 residues long. Trimming cost V 5 bases and J 10 bases, with 12 bases left between them. CDR3 protein: CASSNRVREQFF. The DNA for the CDR3 is TGCGCCAGCAGTAACAGGGTTCGGGAGCAGTTCTTC.

DNA for the CDR3: TGTGCCAGCAGTGGATTCCTAGCGGGGGGGTACAATGAGCAGTTCTTC. As protein: CASSGFLAGGYNEQFF. J is TRBJ2-1 and V is TRBV6-1, with 12 bases lining up with TRBD2. Germline V gene data show CDR1 as MNHNS and CDR2 as SASEGT. The CDR3 runs 16 residues. With 4 bases clipped from V and 4 bases from J, the junction kept 5 bases outside the gene matches.

The CDR3 here is CASSLDRLGYTGELFF. The CDR3, as DNA: TGTGCCAGCAGCTTAGATCGACTCGGTTACACCGGGGAGCTGTTTTTT. The chain combines TRBV7-9 with TRBJ2-2; no firm D call. Germline loops: CDR1 SEHNR, CDR2 FQNEAQ (reference sequence). V was pared by 1 base and J by 3 bases, with 12 bases between. This CDR3 is built from 16 residues. Combining the CDR3 with reference TRBV7-9 and TRBJ2-2 gives the whole variable domain DTGVSQNPRHKITKRGQNVTFRCDPISEHNRLYWYRQTLGQGPEFLTYFQNEAQLEKSRLLSDRFSAERPKGSFSTLEIQRTEQGDSAMYLCASSLDRLGYTGELFFGEGSRLTVL.

The chain joins TRBV30 to TRBJ2-7; D remains unclear. V lost 6 bases and J lost 2, with 11 bases in between. Germline V gene data show CDR1 as GTSNPN and CDR2 as SVGIG (reference sequence). The CDR3 totals 12 residues. For the CDR3, the DNA is TGTGCCTGCACAATTTTGGCCTACGAGCAGTACTTC. Its translation: CACTILAYEQYF.

The genes are TRBV4-1 and TRBJ2-2, with TRBD1 matching over 7 bases. Germline CDR1 reads MGHRA; CDR2 reads YSYEKL. This CDR3 contains 15 residues. The trim removed 6 bases at V and 2 bases at J, leaving 6 bases unmatched. CDR3 amino acids: CASRSWTGNTGELFF. DNA of the CDR3: TGCGCCAGCAGGTCTTGGACAGGAAACACCGGGGAGCTGTTTTTT.

The chain couples TRBV4-1 to TRBJ2-3, with D maybe TRBD1 (5 bases). V was clipped by 4 bases and J by 2 bases, with 19 bases between them. The CDR3 contains 17 residues. Germline V gives CDR1 MGHRA, CDR2 YSYEKL. The DNA for the CDR3 is TGCGCCAGCAGCCCCCCCCTAGGGGCAACTACCACAGATACGCAGTATTTT. Protein product: CASSPPLGATTTDTQYF.

This clone was seen once. The chain joins TRBV11-3 to TRBJ2-1; D is possibly TRBD1 (7 bases). Germline loops: CDR1 SGHNT, CDR2 YENEEA. Trimming left V 3 bases short and J 7 bases short, with 16 bases between. This CDR3 comprises 15 residues. The CDR3 protein is CASSFDREVDNEQFF. The CDR3 bases are TGTGCCAGCAGCTTTGACAGGGAGGTCGATAATGAGCAGTTCTTC.

The J gene is TRBJ2-4, the V gene TRBV6-2 or TRBV6-3, with 12 bases matching TRBD2. CDR3 length: 19 amino acids. CDR1 MNHEY and CDR2 SVGEGT come from the germline V gene. The ends lost 0 bases at V and 0 bases at J; junction bases unmatched: 6. CDR3 region: CASSYSGLAGRVAKNIQYF. The CDR3 bases are TGTGCCAGCAGTTACTCAGGACTAGCGGGGCGTGTAGCCAAAAACATTCAGTACTTC.

The chain joins TRBV7-2 to TRBJ1-5, with TRBD1 as a possible D gene (5 bases). Germline lookup yields CDR1 SGHTA and CDR2 FQGNSA. The CDR3 covers 15 residues. The V gene lost 4 bases and the J gene lost 6 bases, with 16 bases spanning the gap. CDR3 DNA: TGTGCCAGCAGCTCGCGACAGATTTGGAGTCAGCCCCAGCATTTT. Its protein is CASSSRQIWSQPQHF.

The chain links TRBV19 to TRBJ1-3; D perhaps matches TRBD1 (6 bases). Trimming removed 2 bases at V and 4 bases at J, with 15 bases between. Germline lookup yields CDR1 LNHDA and CDR2 SQIVND (reference sequence). This CDR3 region has 16 residues. This CDR3 is CASSINQGMVGNTIYF. The CDR3 coding sequence is TGTGCCAGTAGTATAAATCAGGGGATGGTCGGAAACACCATATATTTT.

The chain recombines TRBV4-2 with TRBJ2-3; 9 bases are shared with TRBD2. V lost 1 base, J lost 2 bases, and 7 bases stayed unmatched. This CDR3 spans 17 amino acids. The V gene's germline CDR1 is LGHNA and CDR2 YNFKEQ. This chain's CDR3 is CASSQGRLAEITDTQYF. In DNA, the CDR3 is TGTGCCAGCAGCCAAGGGCGACTAGCGGAGATCACAGATACGCAGTATTTT.

CDR3 in amino acids: CASSQGDYQPQHF. CDR3 nucleotides: TGTGCCAGCAGCCAAGGCGATTATCAGCCCCAGCATTTT. The genes are TRBV3-1 (or the pseudogene TRBV3-2) and TRBJ1-5; D gene unclear. Germline lookup yields CDR1 LGHDT and CDR2 YNNKEL (reference sequence). The CDR3 spans 13 residues. Trimming pared 1 base from V and 5 bases from J, leaving 6 bases between.

This chain links TRBV19 with TRBJ2-5; the D gene is possibly TRBD2 (6 bases). The CDR3 is 11 amino acids. V lost 10 bases and J lost 4, with 10 bases in between. Germline CDR1 reads LNHDA; CDR2 reads SQIVND (reference sequence). The CDR3 protein is CATLEGETQYF. The DNA of the CDR3 is TGTGCCACGTTGGAGGGAGAGACCCAGTACTTC.

In DNA form, the CDR3 reads TGTGCCTGGAATCATCAATCGACGACAGGCGACGTAAGCTCCTACGAGCAGTACTTC. It is translated as CAWNHQSTTGDVSSYEQYF. This chain connects TRBV30 to TRBJ2-7; D is perhaps TRBD1 (6 bases). The V gene's germline CDR1 is GTSNPN and CDR2 SVGIG (reference sequence). The CDR3 runs 19 residues. Trimming cost V 4 bases and J 0 bases, with 28 bases left between them.

V usage is TRBV28 and J usage is TRBJ2-2; TRBD1 matches at 8 bases. J lost 4 bases, V lost 2 bases, and 12 bases had no gene match. This CDR3 region has 18 residues. The V gene's germline CDR1 is MDHEN and CDR2 SYDVKM. The CDR3 here is CASSLHGWDRFTTGELFF. The CDR3 DNA reads TGTGCCAGCAGTTTACATGGTTGGGACAGGTTCACCACCGGGGAGCTGTTTTTT.

The chain couples TRBV5-1 to TRBJ1-3, with 7 bases aligning to TRBD1. In germline, CDR1 is SGHRS, CDR2 YFSETQ. This CDR3 contains 15 residues. V gave up 5 bases and J gave up 0 bases; unmatched junction bases: 5. The CDR3 is CASRPDRDSGNTIYF. The CDR3 DNA reads TGCGCCAGCAGGCCCGACAGGGACTCTGGAAACACCATATATTTT.

This clone was counted a single time. This chain uses TRBV4-2 with TRBJ1-5; the match to TRBD1 covers 10 bases. The trim removed 3 bases at V and 4 bases at J, leaving 0 bases unmatched. The CDR3 is made up of 14 amino acids. CDR1 LGHNA and CDR2 YNFKEQ come from the germline V gene. CDR3 loop: CASSQGQGNQPQHF. For the CDR3, the DNA is TGTGCCAGCAGCCAGGGACAGGGGAATCAGCCCCAGCATTTT.

V usage is TRBV27 and J usage is TRBJ1-3; maybe TRBD1 (6 bases). V was trimmed by 6 bases and J by 2 bases, leaving 11 bases between them. Germline-derived CDR1 and CDR2 are MNHEY and SMNVEV (reference sequence). The CDR3 has 14 amino acids. CDR3 nucleotide sequence: TGTGCCAGCAGCTATGGGGGCCCTGGAAACACCATATATTTT. This gives the protein CASSYGGPGNTIYF.

The gene calls are TRBV27 and TRBJ1-5; 7 bases fit TRBD1. The V gene end was trimmed by 4 bases and the J gene end by 6 bases; junction bases not matched to a gene: 9. The germline V gene encodes CDR1 MNHEY and CDR2 SMNVEV (reference sequence). The CDR3 is made up of 15 amino acids. This CDR3 is CASSSVRQGTQPQHF. In DNA, the CDR3 is TGTGCCAGCAGTTCCGTACGACAGGGCACTCAGCCCCAGCATTTT.

The V and J genes are TRBV6-1 and TRBJ1-6; maybe TRBD1 (6 bases). Deletions cut 0 bases from V and 7 bases from J, with 16 bases between. Germline loops: CDR1 MNHNS, CDR2 SASEGT. This CDR3 comprises 17 residues. CDR3 loop: CASSEALQQGGNSPLHF. In nucleotides, the CDR3 is TGTGCCAGCAGTGAAGCCCTACAACAGGGTGGGAATTCACCCCTCCACTTT.

The CDR3: CASTTIQGDQPQHF. CDR3 sequence (DNA): TGTGCCAGTACCACAATACAGGGGGATCAGCCCCAGCATTTT. The V call is TRBV19, the J call TRBJ1-5; TRBD1 matches at 8 bases. V shed 7 bases and J 5 bases; nucleotides not matched to a gene: 7. This CDR3 comprises 14 residues. CDR1 is LNHDA and CDR2 is SQIVND in the germline V gene (reference sequence).

V gene TRBV6-5 combines with J gene TRBJ2-7; a possible D gene is TRBD1 (6 bases). Germline V gene sequence: CDR1 MNHEY, CDR2 SVGAGI. V lost 5 bases and J 0 bases, leaving 14 bases between the germline ends. This CDR3 contains 15 residues. The CDR3: CASSNRASSSYEQYF. In DNA form, the CDR3 reads TGTGCCAGCAGTAACAGGGCCTCAAGCTCCTACGAGCAGTACTTC.

The chain recombines TRBV19 with TRBJ2-5; TRBD2 aligns across 8 bases. The germline gives CDR1 LNHDA, CDR2 SQIVND (reference sequence). J lost 5 bases, V lost 3 bases, and 8 bases had no gene match. There are 15 residues in the CDR3. The CDR3 DNA is TGTGCCAGTAGTATTTCGGGGGGGCCGGGTGAGACCCAGTACTTC. It encodes CASSISGGPGETQYF.

A single count supports this clone. The CDR3 region has the DNA TGTGCCAGCAGCGCGGGACAGAACACTGAAGCTTTCTTT. Translation: CASSAGQNTEAFF. The V and J genes are TRBV9 and TRBJ1-1; D is possibly TRBD1 (6 bases). Trimming removed 3 bases from V and 1 base from J, with 7 bases in between. This CDR3 has 13 amino acids. Per germline, CDR1 SGDLS and CDR2 YYNGEE.

V is TRBV5-1 and J is TRBJ2-7, with TRBD1 matching 8 bases. V shed 4 bases, J shed 4 bases, and the junction held 13 bases outside the gene matches. The CDR3 length is 16 residues. Germline-derived CDR1 and CDR2 are SGHRS and YFSETQ. CDR3: CASSPTFGTGQYEQYF. As DNA, the CDR3 is TGCGCCAGCAGCCCGACCTTCGGGACAGGCCAATACGAGCAGTACTTC.

The chain carries TRBV9 and TRBJ2-3; 8 bases are a match to TRBD2. The junction had 8 bases not matched to a gene; V was cut back by 2 bases and J by 6 bases. The CDR3 consists of 15 residues. CDR1 is SGDLS and CDR2 is YYNGEE in the germline V gene. Here the CDR3 reads CASSVPGGKSDTQYF. In DNA, the CDR3 is TGTGCCAGCAGCGTCCCGGGGGGGAAGTCGGATACGCAGTATTTT.

The rearrangement links TRBV12-3 or TRBV12-4 to TRBJ2-1; D unclear. The V gene lost 5 bases and the J gene lost 7 bases, with 9 bases spanning the gap. This CDR3 is built from 12 residues. CDR3 sequence: CASSPLQNEQFF. CDR3 DNA: TGTGCCAGCAGTCCCCTACAGAATGAGCAGTTCTTC.

The V gene is TRBV4-2, the J gene TRBJ2-3, with 11 nucleotides matching TRBD2. This CDR3 region has 16 residues. J lost 5 bases, V lost 3 bases, and 7 bases had no gene match. Germline CDR1 LGHNA, CDR2 YNFKEQ. DNA for the CDR3: TGTGCCAGCAGCCATCTACTAGCGGGGGAGGGAGATACGCAGTATTTT. It yields the protein CASSHLLAGEGDTQYF.

V gene TRBV7-9 combines with J gene TRBJ1-1; TRBD1 matches at 9 bases. The trim removed 5 bases at V and 1 base at J, leaving 8 bases unmatched. The CDR3 totals 16 residues. Per germline, CDR1 SEHNR and CDR2 FQNEAQ (reference sequence). The CDR3 reads CASSQPSTGGNTEAFF. The DNA of the CDR3 is TGTGCCAGCAGCCAACCCTCGACAGGGGGGAACACTGAAGCTTTCTTT.